These 4 T cell receptor beta chains share one sample of origin, sequenced in a study of human T cells and chemical hapten exposure. TCRdb re-called the RACE reads with MiXCR, one entry per CDR3 protein. This repertoire shows 100,000 or so distinct CDR3 sequences, about 10% found once; its top ten account for less than 2.5%. The time point here: patch test 2, 6 weeks after DPC sensitization. Treatment given: therapeutic diphenylcyclopropenone sensitization with weekly scalp DPC. This specimen consisted of whole blood, obtained in connection with sensitization to the hapten diphenylcyclopropenone (DPC). These receptors came from a man aged 40-49 years with alopecia areata. Some clones in this sample may be carry-over from other donors' samples.

This chain connects TRBV20-1 to TRBJ2-2; no definite D call. CDR3 length: 16 residues. The germline V gene has CDR1 DFQATT and CDR2 SNEGSKA (reference sequence). Trimming cost V 2 bases and J 2 bases, with 15 bases left between them. The CDR3: CSARSPAAGNTGELFF. Written as DNA, the CDR3 is TGCAGTGCTAGAAGCCCTGCGGCAGGAAACACCGGGGAGCTGTTTTTT.

The chain has TRBV11-1 and TRBJ2-7, with 11 bases fitting TRBD2. CDR3 size: 17 residues. J was trimmed by 3 bases and V by 0 bases; bases with no gene match: 7. Germline V gives CDR1 SGHAT, CDR2 FQDESV (reference sequence). CDR3 in amino acids: CASSLAPPGLAVYEQYF. The CDR3 DNA reads TGTGCCAGCAGCTTAGCCCCCCCGGGACTAGCGGTCTACGAGCAGTACTTC.

The genes are TRBV6-4 and TRBJ2-3; D perhaps matches TRBD2 (6 bases). This CDR3 comprises 15 residues. Germline V gives CDR1 MRHNA, CDR2 SNTAGT. V shed 2 bases and J shed 2 bases, with 11 bases lying between them. The CDR3, as DNA: TGTGCCAGCAGTGACGTTAGCGGCCCCACAGATACGCAGTATTTT. Its translation is CASSDVSGPTDTQYF.

The chain joins TRBV2 to TRBJ2-7, with D unclear. The CDR3 has 11 amino acids. The V gene's germline CDR1 is SNHLY and CDR2 FYNNEI. V lost 3 bases and J 5 bases, leaving 5 bases between the germline ends. The CDR3 coding sequence is TGTGCCAGCAGTGAGGTGAACGAGCAGTACGTC. Amino acid sequence: CASSEVNEQYV.